What follows is one T cell receptor beta chain and its context. The antigen remains unidentified. The record originates from a study of Ad26.COV2.S vaccination and SARS-CoV-2 variants. Only in-frame clones appear in the TCRdb table, and some are missing; sequencing was by immunoSEQ multiplex PCR. The sample lists over 90,000 clones; around 80% were seen once. Germline-derived CDR1 and CDR2 are LNHDA and SQIVND (reference sequence). V dropped 5 bases and J dropped 7 bases, with 15 bases sitting between them. The CDR3 has 14 amino acids. Study conclusions and caveats: The TCR breadth and depth analyses may have produced an underestimate of total T cell responses. For non-spike TCRs, breadth in vaccine recipients resembled that in placebo recipients. The authors reported substantial breadth in spike-specific CD8+ and CD4+ T cell responses after vaccination. Spike-specific TCR breadth was greater after Ad26.COV2.S than placebo.

The material sequenced was peripheral blood, taken after recovery from COVID-19. V and J are TRBV19 and TRBJ2-1; D possibly corresponds to TRBD2 (6 bases). The receptor's source is a human donor who had recovered from COVID-19. The CDR3, as DNA: TGTGCCAGTAGTGCCTGGGGACTGACGAATGAGCAGTTCTTC. This codes for CASSAWGLTNEQFF.